A single sample is the source of the 25 T cell receptor beta chains below, sequenced in a study of response to subunit inactivated influenza vaccine. From the RT-PCR reads, TCRdb called clonotypes with MiXCR, one entry per CDR3 protein. This sample has 550,000 to 800,000 distinct CDR3 sequences; 15% to 18% occur once, and the top ten carry 11%. The sample was PBMCs from blood, taken 12 days after vaccination. The origin of the receptors is a man between 50 and 59 years old who received an inactivated influenza vaccine.

This clonotype was counted only a few times. The J gene is TRBJ1-2, the V gene TRBV4-3; D gene uncertain. The CDR3 spans 15 residues. Trimming stripped 0 bases from V and 2 bases from J, with 10 bases between. The germline V gene has CDR1 LGHNA and CDR2 YSLEER. The CDR3 sequence: CASSQDRLGNYGYTF. Here the CDR3 DNA reads TGCGCCAGCAGCCAAGATCGTCTAGGGAACTATGGCTACACCTTC.

This clonotype has a count of ten or more. The chain has TRBV7-3 and TRBJ2-1; TRBD1 agrees at 8 bases. Losses at the gene ends were 5 bases for V and 7 bases for J; bases not matched to a gene: 7. Germline lookup yields CDR1 SGHTA and CDR2 FQGTGA. The CDR3 is made up of 14 amino acids. The CDR3 DNA reads as TGTGCCAGCAGCCCGCAGGGGGCGGGGAATGAGCAGTTCTTC. It yields the protein CASSPQGAGNEQFF.

The chain has TRBV3-1 and TRBJ2-5, with 9 bases identical to TRBD1. The CDR3 length is 18 residues. Trimming removed 2 bases from V and 5 bases from J; junction bases left unmatched: 15. Germline CDR1 is LGHDT and CDR2 is YNNKEL (reference sequence). The CDR3, as DNA: TGTGCCAGCAGCCAAACAGGAACCGGGACAGGGATGTTGGAGACCCAGTACTTC. Translated, it gives CASSQTGTGTGMLETQYF.

This clonotype appeared many times. The chain is built from TRBV3-1 and TRBJ2-4; TRBD2 matches at 8 bases. The CDR3 is made up of 15 amino acids. CDR1 and CDR2 (germline): LGHDT, YNNKEL (reference sequence). V gave up 1 base and J gave up 5 bases; unmatched junction bases: 4. The CDR3 bases are TGTGCCAGCAGCCAAGCGGGGGGGCCGGAAAACATTCAGTACTTC. Residues: CASSQAGGPENIQYF.

V gene TRBV5-1 combines with J gene TRBJ1-1; D is possibly TRBD1 (5 bases). Germline CDR1 and CDR2: SGHRS and YFSETQ. CDR3 length equals 14 residues. Trimming cost V 2 bases and J 7 bases, with 15 bases left between them. In DNA, the CDR3 is TGCGCCAGCAGCTTCCGAGATGTGACAGTTGAAGCTTTCTTT. It specifies CASSFRDVTVEAFF.

The chain couples TRBV28 to TRBJ1-5, with D perhaps matching TRBD1 (5 bases). The CDR3 covers 15 residues. Trimming left V 6 bases short and J 6 bases short, with 18 bases between. Germline V gene sequence: CDR1 MDHEN, CDR2 SYDVKM. The CDR3, as DNA: TGTGCCAGCAGCCGGATCAGCGGGGGGATTCAGCCCCAGCATTTT. Its translation: CASSRISGGIQPQHF.

V usage is TRBV7-8 and J usage is TRBJ2-6; D remains unclear. Between the trimmed V and J ends, which lost 3 bases and 0 bases, there was a span of 15 bases. The V gene's germline CDR1 is SGHVS and CDR2 FQNEAQ. This CDR3 is 18 amino acids long. This CDR3 is CASSFHRLWASGANVLTF. CDR3 coding DNA: TGTGCCAGCAGCTTCCACCGACTGTGGGCCTCTGGGGCCAACGTCCTGACTTTC. The full variable domain, with the rest looked up from reference TRBV7-8 and TRBJ2-6, is GAGVSQSPRYKVAKRGQDVALRCDPISGHVSLFWYQQALGQGPEFLTYFQNEAQLDKSGLPSDRFFAERPEGSVSTLKIQRTQQEDSAVYLCASSFHRLWASGANVLTFGAGSRLTVL.

CDR3 coding DNA: TGTGCCAGCAGCCAAGTAACTAGTACGGCCAAAAACATTCAGTACTTC. This translates into CASSQVTSTAKNIQYF. The chain has TRBV4-2 and TRBJ2-4, with D possibly matching TRBD2 (5 bases). Looked up from germline, CDR1 is LGHNA and CDR2 is YNFKEQ. V was trimmed by 1 base and J by 1 base, leaving 11 bases between them. The CDR3 is 16 residues long.

This chain connects TRBV28 to TRBJ2-2; 9 nucleotides agree with TRBD1. Per germline, CDR1 MDHEN and CDR2 SYDVKM. The CDR3 has 14 residues. V dropped 8 bases and J dropped 5; count of bases not matched to a gene: 6. The CDR3 region has the DNA TGTGCCAGCGGTCCCGGGACAGGGACCGGGGAGCTGTTTTTT. Its protein product is CASGPGTGTGELFF.

This clonotype was counted a few times. The chain uses TRBV5-1 and TRBJ1-1; D call uncertain. The V gene's germline CDR1 is SGHRS and CDR2 YFSETQ. CDR3 length: 15 amino acids. Trimming removed 1 base at V and 2 bases at J, with 12 bases between. As DNA, the CDR3 is TGCGCCAGCAGCTTGTCAACCCACCCTAACACTGAAGCTTTCTTT. The encoded protein is CASSLSTHPNTEAFF.

The chain couples TRBV7-2 to TRBJ2-7, with unresolved D. The CDR3 runs to 14 residues. Germline-derived CDR1 and CDR2 are SGHTA and FQGNSA. V lost 7 bases, J lost 2 bases, and 15 bases lay in between. CDR3 region: CASTPSFGPYEQYF. In DNA, the CDR3 is TGTGCCAGCACCCCGAGCTTCGGGCCCTACGAGCAGTACTTC.

V gene TRBV24-1 combines with J gene TRBJ2-1; 13 nucleotides align to TRBD2. Germline values: CDR1 KGHDR, CDR2 SFDVKD. V dropped 4 bases and J dropped 1; count of bases not matched to a gene: 6. The CDR3 runs to 18 residues. The CDR3 is CATSEGWTSGSSYNEQFF. For the CDR3, the DNA is TGTGCCACCAGTGAGGGCTGGACTAGCGGGAGTTCCTACAATGAGCAGTTCTTC.

The chain is built from TRBV6-2 or TRBV6-3 and TRBJ2-2; TRBD1 or TRBD2 may be the D gene (5 bases each). The CDR3 covers 16 residues. V lost 7 bases and J lost 4, with 19 bases in between. Germline assignment: CDR1 MNHEY and CDR2 SVGEGT. DNA of the CDR3: TGTGCCAGCACCTTTACATTGGGGGTCGGCACCGGGGAGCTGTTTTTT. Protein sequence: CASTFTLGVGTGELFF.

The DNA of the CDR3 is TGTGCCAGCAGCGTAGCTGGGGGAACTAATGAAAAACTGTTTTTT. Translated: CASSVAGGTNEKLFF. This sequence joins TRBV9 and TRBJ1-4; D possibly corresponds to TRBD1 (5 bases). The CDR3 spans 15 residues. The germline V gene has CDR1 SGDLS and CDR2 YYNGEE. V lost 0 bases and J lost 1, with 7 bases in between.

Here the CDR3 reads CASSPPDGHIYNEQFF. Here the CDR3 DNA reads TGTGCCAGCAGCCCCCCGGACGGGCACATATACAATGAGCAGTTCTTC. The chain has TRBV7-9 and TRBJ2-1; D uncertain. The ends were cut back, 5 bases at V and 4 bases at J, with 18 bases in the middle. The CDR3 runs 16 residues. Germline loops: CDR1 SEHNR, CDR2 FQNEAQ (reference sequence).

The chain is built from TRBV7-2 and TRBJ2-5; either TRBD1 or TRBD2 may fit D (5 bases each). Trimming left V 2 bases short and J 2 bases short, with 15 bases between. CDR1 is SGHTA and CDR2 is FQGNSA in the germline V gene. The CDR3 is made up of 16 amino acids. The CDR3 spells CASSLYWGNLQETQYF. The CDR3 nucleotides read TGTGCCAGCAGCTTATATTGGGGGAACCTACAAGAGACCCAGTACTTC.

In this sample, this clonotype turned up many times. This rearrangement joins TRBV5-5 to TRBJ2-2, with TRBD2 identical over 11 bases. The trim removed 0 bases at V and 6 bases at J, leaving 1 base unmatched. CDR3 size: 15 residues. Germline-derived CDR1 and CDR2 are SGHKS and YYEKEE (reference sequence). This chain's CDR3 is CASSLELAGAGELFF. The CDR3 region has the DNA TGTGCCAGCAGCTTGGAACTAGCGGGGGCCGGGGAGCTGTTTTTT.

This clonotype has a handful of counts. This chain connects TRBV9 to TRBJ1-1; 8 bases line up with TRBD1. V lost 0 bases to trimming and J lost 8 bases; unmatched junction nucleotides: 9. This CDR3 is 15 amino acids long. Germline lookup yields CDR1 SGDLS and CDR2 YYNGEE. The CDR3 reads CASSVGPRGLREAFF. The CDR3 DNA reads as TGTGCCAGCAGCGTAGGTCCCAGGGGGCTACGGGAAGCTTTCTTT.

This clonotype has only a few counts. J is TRBJ2-1 and V is TRBV20-1, with 11 bases that match TRBD2. CDR1 and CDR2 (germline): DFQATT, SNEGSKA (reference sequence). The CDR3 length is 13 residues. CDR3 bases: TGCAGCGGGACTAGCGGAAATTACAATGAGCAGTTCTTC. Translated, it gives CSGTSGNYNEQFF.

This clonotype was seen more than once but under ten times. The CDR3 protein is CASSVGHAENEKLFF. The CDR3 DNA reads as TGTGCCAGCAGTGTCGGACACGCAGAAAATGAAAAACTGTTTTTT. The gene calls are TRBV6-1 and TRBJ1-4; perhaps TRBD1 as D (5 bases). The germline V and J ends were trimmed by 4 bases and 5 bases, with 14 bases remaining between them. The CDR3 contains 15 residues. The germline CDR1 and CDR2 sequences are MNHNS and SASEGT.

This clonotype was recorded a few times. The V and J genes are TRBV18 and TRBJ2-2; D possibly corresponds to TRBD2 (5 bases). Germline CDR1 reads KGHSH; CDR2 reads LQKENI. Trimming stripped 1 base from V and 4 bases from J, with 16 bases between. The length of the CDR3 is 17 residues. CDR3 DNA: TGTGCCAGCTCACCACGACCCGGGGAAGGTGGCACCGGGGAGCTGTTTTTT. Protein product: CASSPRPGEGGTGELFF.

This clonotype was recorded a few times. The chain couples TRBV2 to TRBJ2-5; D is unresolved. The length of the CDR3 is 11 residues. Looked up from germline, CDR1 is SNHLY and CDR2 is FYNNEI. Between the trimmed V and J ends, which lost 4 bases and 5 bases, there was a span of 5 bases. The CDR3 region is CASSGFETQYF. For the CDR3, the DNA is TGTGCCAGCAGTGGTTTCGAGACCCAGTACTTC.

This clonotype was detected ten times or more. This chain joins TRBV6-2 or TRBV6-3 and TRBJ1-1; D perhaps matches TRBD1 (5 bases). V lost 2 bases and J lost 5, with 12 bases in between. CDR3 length equals 14 residues. The V gene's germline CDR1 is MNHEY and CDR2 SVGEGT. The CDR3 spells CASSYLEGRTEAFF. The CDR3 DNA is TGTGCCAGCAGTTACCTAGAGGGGCGAACTGAAGCTTTCTTT.

The J gene is TRBJ2-5, the V gene TRBV5-6; TRBD2 matches at 7 bases. The germline V gene encodes CDR1 SGHDT and CDR2 YYEEEE. V was clipped by 0 bases and J by 4 bases; unmatched bases: 6. The CDR3 sequence is 15 residues long. CDR3 in amino acids: CASSLALADGETQYF. The CDR3 region has the DNA TGTGCCAGCAGCTTGGCCCTAGCGGACGGAGAGACCCAGTACTTC.

Only a few counts were recorded for this clonotype. This rearrangement joins TRBV3-1 to TRBJ2-1; D gene ambiguous. The CDR3 is made up of 14 amino acids. Germline V gives CDR1 LGHDT, CDR2 YNNKEL (reference sequence). V was cut by 4 bases and J by 6 bases, with 13 bases left in between. CDR3 DNA sequence: TGTGCCAGCAGCCCCCAGGATAGTCGCAATGAGCAGTTCTTC. This translates into CASSPQDSRNEQFF.